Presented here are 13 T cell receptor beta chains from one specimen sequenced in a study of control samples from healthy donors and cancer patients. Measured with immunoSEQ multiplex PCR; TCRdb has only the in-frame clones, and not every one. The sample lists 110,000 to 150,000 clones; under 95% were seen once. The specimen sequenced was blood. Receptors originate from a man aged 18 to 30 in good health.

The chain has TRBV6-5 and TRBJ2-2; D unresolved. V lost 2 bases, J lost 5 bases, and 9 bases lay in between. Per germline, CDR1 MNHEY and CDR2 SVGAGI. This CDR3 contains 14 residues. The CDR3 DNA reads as TGTGCCAGCAGTTACGGCCTGATTACCGGGGAGCTGTTTTTT. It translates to CASSYGLITGELFF.

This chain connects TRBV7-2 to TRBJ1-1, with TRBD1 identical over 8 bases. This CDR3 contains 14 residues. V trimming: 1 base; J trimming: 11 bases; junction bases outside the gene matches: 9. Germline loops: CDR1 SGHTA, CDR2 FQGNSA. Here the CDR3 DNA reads TGTGCCAGCAGCTTAGAAGGCAGGGGGCGCAGCGCTTTCTTT. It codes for CASSLEGRGRSAFF.

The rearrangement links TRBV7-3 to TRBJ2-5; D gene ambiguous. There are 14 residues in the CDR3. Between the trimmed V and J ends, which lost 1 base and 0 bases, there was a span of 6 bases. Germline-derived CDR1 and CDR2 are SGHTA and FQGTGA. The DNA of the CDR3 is TGTGCCAGCAGCTTAATTGACTACCAAGAGACCCAGTACTTC. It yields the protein CASSLIDYQETQYF.

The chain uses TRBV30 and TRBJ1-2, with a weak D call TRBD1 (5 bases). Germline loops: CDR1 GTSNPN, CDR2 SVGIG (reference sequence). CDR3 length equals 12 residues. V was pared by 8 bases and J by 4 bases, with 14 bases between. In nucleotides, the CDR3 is TGTGCCCAGAGCTGGGACGGCTATGGCTACACCTTC. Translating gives CAQSWDGYGYTF. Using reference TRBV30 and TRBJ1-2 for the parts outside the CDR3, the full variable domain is SQTIHQWPATLVQPVGSPLSLECTVEGTSNPNLYWYRQAAGRGLQLLFYSVGIGQISSEVPQNLSASRPQDRQFILSSKKLLLSDSGFYLCAQSWDGYGYTFGSGTRLTVV.

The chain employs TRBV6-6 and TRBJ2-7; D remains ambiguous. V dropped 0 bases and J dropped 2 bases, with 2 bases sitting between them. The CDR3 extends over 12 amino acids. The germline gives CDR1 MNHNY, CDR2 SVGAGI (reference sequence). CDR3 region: CASSYSPYEQYF. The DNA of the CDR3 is TGTGCCAGCAGTTACTCCCCCTACGAGCAGTACTTC.

This chain's CDR3 is CASNPGQLNTEAFF. The CDR3 DNA follows: TGTGCCAGTAACCCGGGACAGCTGAACACTGAAGCTTTCTTT. The chain couples TRBV19 to TRBJ1-1; 7 bases are shared with TRBD1. From germline, CDR1 is LNHDA and CDR2 SQIVND (reference sequence). The CDR3 runs to 14 residues. The junction had 5 bases not matched to a gene; V was cut back by 7 bases and J by 0 bases.

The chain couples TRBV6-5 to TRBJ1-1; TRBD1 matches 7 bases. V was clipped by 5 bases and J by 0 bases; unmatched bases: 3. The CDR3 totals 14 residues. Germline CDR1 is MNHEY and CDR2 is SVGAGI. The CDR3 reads CASSRDRLNTEAFF. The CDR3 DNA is TGTGCCAGCAGTCGGGACAGACTGAACACTGAAGCTTTCTTT.

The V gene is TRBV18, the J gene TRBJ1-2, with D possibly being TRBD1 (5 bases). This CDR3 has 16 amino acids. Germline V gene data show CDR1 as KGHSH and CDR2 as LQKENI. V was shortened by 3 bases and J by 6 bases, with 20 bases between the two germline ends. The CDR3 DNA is TGTGCCAGCTCACCTCCGACCGGGACCCCGCCTAATGGCTACACCTTC. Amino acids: CASSPPTGTPPNGYTF.

CDR3: CASSVGTGTPNSGNTIYF. The DNA of the CDR3 is TGTGCCAGCAGCGTAGGGACAGGAACACCCAACTCTGGAAACACCATATATTTT. J is TRBJ1-3 and V is TRBV9; 7 bases match TRBD1. Germline assignment: CDR1 SGDLS and CDR2 YYNGEE. Trimming at V came to 0 bases and at J to 0 bases, leaving 9 bases not matched to a gene. There are 18 residues in the CDR3.

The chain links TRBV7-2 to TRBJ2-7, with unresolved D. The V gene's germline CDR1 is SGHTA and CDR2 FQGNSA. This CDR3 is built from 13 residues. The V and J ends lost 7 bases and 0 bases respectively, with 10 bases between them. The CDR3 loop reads CASNADASYEQYF. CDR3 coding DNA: TGTGCCAGCAACGCGGACGCCTCCTACGAGCAGTACTTC.

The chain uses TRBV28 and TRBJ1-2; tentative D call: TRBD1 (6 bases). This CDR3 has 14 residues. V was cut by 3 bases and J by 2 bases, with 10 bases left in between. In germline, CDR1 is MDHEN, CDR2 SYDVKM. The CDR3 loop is CASSLYRENYGYTF. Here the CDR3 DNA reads TGTGCCAGCAGTTTGTACAGGGAGAACTATGGCTACACCTTC.

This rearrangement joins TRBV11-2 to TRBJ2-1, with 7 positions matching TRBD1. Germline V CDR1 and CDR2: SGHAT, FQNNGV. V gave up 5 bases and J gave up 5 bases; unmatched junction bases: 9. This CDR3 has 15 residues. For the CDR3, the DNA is TGTGCCAGCAGCGTAAGACAGGGAGTGGACAATGAGCAGTTCTTC. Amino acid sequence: CASSVRQGVDNEQFF.

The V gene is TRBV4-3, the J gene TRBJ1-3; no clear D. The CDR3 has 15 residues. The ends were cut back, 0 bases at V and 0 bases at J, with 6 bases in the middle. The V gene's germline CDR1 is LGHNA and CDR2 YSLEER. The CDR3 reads CASSQETNSGNTIYF. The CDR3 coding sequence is TGCGCCAGCAGCCAAGAAACGAACTCTGGAAACACCATATATTTT.